This T cell receptor (beta chain) was obtained from a study of early T cells in non-severe SARS-CoV-2 infection. On the study more broadly: Sequencing input comprised bulk RNA from unsorted whole blood; chain pairing was not available.

Individual cDNA molecules carried attached unique molecular identifiers. TCRdb re-called the 5' RACE reads with MiXCR, one entry per CDR3 protein. The sample has roughly 34,000 distinct CDR3 sequences, about 7% seen once. Remarks on this clonotype: Its cognate antigen is unknown.

The V end lost 4 bases, the J end lost 5 bases, and 8 bases lay between the germline ends. This CDR3 is built from 11 residues. Germline CDR1 DFQATT, CDR2 SNEGSKA (reference sequence). Study-level findings and limits: The matching step, a VDJdb search, favored anti-spike CD8 responses and missed private and CD4 specificities.

The rearrangement links TRBV20-1 to TRBJ2-5; D is unresolved. The source was whole blood, collected at baseline. The source is an adult who was a healthcare worker with PCR-confirmed SARS-CoV-2 infection or an uninfected control (not recorded which). This CDR3 is CSAMKRETQYF. CDR3 sequence (DNA): TGCAGTGCTATGAAACGGGAGACCCAGTACTTC.